This T cell receptor (beta chain) appears in the sequencing data of a study of blood T cell repertoires in COVID-19. Whole-study context: Acute and convalescent COVID-19 samples came from the United States, Italy and Spain.

The germline V gene encodes CDR1 MNHEY and CDR2 SMNVEV (reference sequence). The V end was cut by 4 bases, the J end by 2 bases, with 9 bases between. This CDR3 contains 13 residues. Here immunoSEQ multiplex PCR was the method, and the copy in TCRdb shows in-frame clones only, minus some. The sample lists approximately 150,000 clones; roughly 90% were seen once. V gene TRBV27 combines with J gene TRBJ2-7; D is uncertain. The sequenced sample was peripheral blood. The sequence was obtained from a human donor in a cohort sampled during active COVID-19. CDR3 sequence reads: CASSYRTAYEQYF. As DNA, the CDR3 is TGTGCCAGCAGTTACAGAACAGCCTACGAGCAGTACTTC.